This is a list of T cell receptor beta chains from one sample in a study of cytotoxic CD8 clonotypes in ibrutinib-treated CLL. This table comes from immunoSEQ multiplex PCR, and its TCRdb copy is limited to in-frame clones, with some not included. The table lists some 200,000 clones, about four fifths of them singletons. Sequenced here: PBMCs, sampled after 12 months of ibrutinib treatment. Source of these receptors: a human donor with chronic lymphocytic leukemia. CDR3s leave out the opening cysteine and the closing phenylalanine or tryptophan. Each record gives: V gene, CDR3 protein.

>TRBV10-3
AISATTILAGGNEQY
>TRBV5-4
ASSLTGGNEQY
>TRBV11-2
ASSGNRGKAYEQY
>TRBV5-1
ASSLGRETQY
>TRBV6-5
ASSYRGSYEQY
>TRBV6-4
ASLIYSSRTGDEQY
>TRBV29-1
SVESWDTNYGYT
>TRBV19
ASQDRSAGELF
>TRBV7-3
ASSATGGTEAF
>TRBV7-9
ASSSRPLGEQY
>TRBV27
ASSLTGPAYEQY